The 27 T cell receptor beta chains below were found in one sample sequenced in a study of T cells in Graves' hyperthyroidism and ophthalmopathy. There were TCR beta CDR3 regions amplified from RNA transcripts. A first-round RT-PCR of the TCR CDR3 used the HTBI primer set. TCRdb reprocessed the multiplex PCR reads via MiXCR and lists one record per CDR3 protein. The sample holds fewer than 300,000 distinct CDR3 sequences, less than 30% seen once. Sequencing input: blood. The receptors were sampled from a man between 35 and 55 years old with Graves' hyperthyroidism that later progressed to Graves' ophthalmopathy.

This clonotype was seen repeatedly, ten times or more. V usage is TRBV19 and J usage is TRBJ1-5; TRBD1 matches at 8 bases. The length of the CDR3 is 14 residues. The junction had 8 bases not matched to a gene; V was cut back by 8 bases and J by 5 bases. The germline CDR1 and CDR2 sequences are LNHDA and SQIVND (reference sequence). The CDR3 reads CASWGQEWDQPQHF. CDR3 coding DNA: TGTGCCAGTTGGGGACAGGAGTGGGATCAGCCCCAGCATTTT.

This clonotype occurred many times. The chain employs TRBV6-1 and TRBJ1-5; the D is unclear. CDR3 length: 14 amino acids. Germline CDR1 is MNHNS and CDR2 is SASEGT. Trimming pared 10 bases from V and 5 bases from J, leaving 18 bases between. The CDR3 here is CATWDLSHYQPQHF. The CDR3 nucleotides are TGTGCCACCTGGGATCTAAGTCACTATCAGCCCCAGCATTTT.

This clonotype was observed many times. The J gene is TRBJ2-7, the V gene TRBV5-1; D not certain. Trimming removed 4 bases from V and 0 bases from J, with 11 bases in between. Looked up from germline, CDR1 is SGHRS and CDR2 is YFSETQ. This CDR3 spans 14 amino acids. Written as DNA, the CDR3 is TGCGCCAGCAGCCCCGACTTAAGCTCCTACGAGCAGTACTTC. As protein: CASSPDLSSYEQYF. The full variable domain, its missing parts supplied by reference TRBV5-1 and TRBJ2-7, is KAGVTQTPRYLIKTRGQQVTLSCSPISGHRSVSWYQQTPGQGLQFLFEYFSETQRNKGNFPGRFSGRQFSNSRSEMNVSTLELGDSALYLCASSPDLSSYEQYFGPGTRLTVT.

The rearrangement uses TRBV12-3 or TRBV12-4 and TRBJ1-1, with a tentative D call TRBD1 (5 bases). Trimming took off 4 bases at V and 8 bases at J, with 14 bases between the two ends. The CDR3 totals 13 residues. CDR3 DNA: TGTGCCAGCAGTTCGGGGACGGAGAAAGAAGCTTTCTTT. Translated: CASSSGTEKEAFF.

In this sample, this clonotype turned up once. This chain connects TRBV28 to TRBJ1-2; D gene ambiguous. CDR3 length: 13 residues. The germline gives CDR1 MDHEN, CDR2 SYDVKM. Trimming removed 2 bases at V and 5 bases at J, with 9 bases between. In DNA, the CDR3 is TGTGCCAGCAGTTTAGGTCCAGAGTATGGCTACACCTTC. Protein sequence: CASSLGPEYGYTF.

This clonotype appeared many times. The chain recombines TRBV20-1 with TRBJ2-4; the D gene is possibly TRBD1 (5 bases). CDR1 and CDR2 from the germline V gene are DFQATT and SNEGSKA (reference sequence). This CDR3 comprises 15 residues. Deletions cut 3 bases from V and 5 bases from J, with 17 bases between. CDR3 protein: CSASPPPGHENIQYF. The CDR3 DNA reads TGCAGTGCTAGCCCTCCCCCAGGGCATGAAAACATTCAGTACTTC.

Ten or more counts support this clonotype. The chain joins TRBV24-1 to TRBJ2-5; D call uncertain. Trimming took 8 bases from V and 2 from J, leaving 8 bases between them. Germline values: CDR1 KGHDR, CDR2 SFDVKD. The CDR3 extends over 12 amino acids. The CDR3 nucleotides read TGTGCCACCAAGTCAGCTCAAGAGACCCAGTACTTC. Translated, it gives CATKSAQETQYF.

This clonotype was detected many times. The chain has TRBV12-1 and TRBJ2-2; the table names TRBD1, a call not compared with the DNA. TRBV12-1 is an annotated pseudogene. CDR3 size: 22 residues. The CDR3 is CASSFFGFRDRSRLSPTGELFF. CDR3 DNA: TGTGCCAGCAGCTTTTTTGGTTTCCGGGACAGGTCCAGGCTAAGCCCCACCGGGGAGCTGTTTTTT.

The chain is built from TRBV20-1 and TRBJ2-5; 11 nucleotides match TRBD2. The CDR3 covers 14 residues. Trimming removed 6 bases from V and 7 bases from J; junction bases left unmatched: 10. Germline-derived CDR1 and CDR2 are DFQATT and SNEGSKA (reference sequence). CDR3 sequence: CSAPTSGAVGTQYF. The CDR3 region has the DNA TGCAGTGCGCCGACTAGCGGGGCCGTGGGGACCCAGTACTTC.

This clonotype was counted at least ten times. J is TRBJ2-7 and V is TRBV7-2; D is possibly TRBD1 (5 bases). From germline, CDR1 is SGHTA and CDR2 FQGNSA. Trimming pared 3 bases from V and 4 bases from J, leaving 16 bases between. The CDR3 covers 15 residues. The CDR3 DNA is TGTGCCAGCAGCTTGTGGGGCGCGACAGAGTACGAGCAGTACTTC. The encoded protein is CASSLWGATEYEQYF.

The genes are TRBV19 and TRBJ2-7; 8 bases are shared with TRBD1. From germline, CDR1 is LNHDA and CDR2 SQIVND (reference sequence). The CDR3 has 13 residues. V lost 10 bases and J lost 2; bases outside the gene matches: 7. The CDR3 loop reads CATLGQGAYEQYF. The DNA of the CDR3 is TGTGCCACCTTAGGACAGGGCGCCTACGAGCAGTACTTC.

This clonotype has ten or more counts. The rearrangement joins TRBV6-1 to TRBJ1-2; D is perhaps TRBD1 (6 bases). The CDR3 loop spans 12 amino acids. The germline V and J ends were trimmed by 4 bases and 8 bases, with 11 bases remaining between them. Germline CDR1 MNHNS, CDR2 SASEGT. CDR3 sequence reads: CASSATGTGYTF. The CDR3 coding sequence is TGTGCCAGCAGTGCCACAGGGACCGGCTACACCTTC.

The chain uses TRBV27 and TRBJ2-5; perhaps TRBD1 as D (5 bases). In germline, CDR1 is MNHEY, CDR2 SMNVEV (reference sequence). Trimming stripped 5 bases from V and 2 bases from J, with 15 bases between. The CDR3 spans 15 residues. This CDR3 is CASSKMVQGQETQYF. CDR3 nucleotides: TGTGCCAGCAGTAAAATGGTCCAGGGACAAGAGACCCAGTACTTC.

The rearrangement joins TRBV11-2 to TRBJ2-7; D unresolved. Germline assignment: CDR1 SGHAT and CDR2 FQNNGV. The CDR3 extends over 14 amino acids. V lost 0 bases, J lost 4 bases, and 10 bases lay in between. The chain's CDR3 is CASSLDNWHYEQYF. The CDR3 region has the DNA TGTGCCAGCAGCTTAGACAACTGGCATTACGAGCAGTACTTC.

The chain carries TRBV24-1 and TRBJ2-2, with 13 bases lining up with TRBD2. The CDR3 spans 16 residues. Germline V gives CDR1 KGHDR, CDR2 SFDVKD. V trimming: 4 bases; J trimming: 5 bases; junction bases outside the gene matches: 3. The CDR3 DNA follows: TGTGCCACCAGTGACCTGACTAGCGGGGGGACCGGGGAGCTGTTTTTT. This gives the protein CATSDLTSGGTGELFF.

This clonotype was observed a few times. The V call is TRBV11-2, the J call TRBJ2-2; 10 bases match TRBD2. Germline V CDR1 and CDR2: SGHAT, FQNNGV. Unmatched junction bases numbered 5, after V lost 3 bases and J lost 4 bases. This CDR3 comprises 16 residues. The DNA of the CDR3 is TGTGCCAGCAGCTTCTCCAGCGGGAGGGGCACCGGGGAGCTGTTTTTT. Translation: CASSFSSGRGTGELFF.

This clonotype was seen many times. J is TRBJ1-2 and V is TRBV6-5, with TRBD1 matching 7 bases. Germline V CDR1 and CDR2: MNHEY, SVGAGI. Trimming took 5 bases from V and 5 from J; bases not matched to a gene: 8. This CDR3 region has 14 residues. The CDR3 DNA reads TGTGCCAGCAGTCGCGACAGGGTCGGATATGGCTACACCTTC. Translating gives CASSRDRVGYGYTF.

The table lists this clonotype with many counts. The chain couples TRBV12-3 or TRBV12-4 to TRBJ1-1, with no clear D. This CDR3 spans 14 amino acids. V was clipped by 2 bases and J by 5 bases, with 12 bases between them. The CDR3 DNA is TGTGCCAGCAGTTTAAAGGGTTTCTGGACTGAAGCTTTCTTT. Translation: CASSLKGFWTEAFF.

There are many counts of this clonotype. This chain joins TRBV6-1 and TRBJ2-5; TRBD2 matches at 8 bases. The J segment lost 1 base and the V segment lost 8 bases, leaving 12 bases of the junction unmatched. The CDR3 covers 16 residues. From germline, CDR1 is MNHNS and CDR2 SASEGT. The chain's CDR3 is CASRPRGGVIQETQYF. In nucleotides, the CDR3 is TGTGCCAGCCGCCCCCGGGGGGGAGTGATCCAAGAGACCCAGTACTTC.

The chain joins TRBV2 to TRBJ2-4; 7 bases map to TRBD1. Germline V CDR1 and CDR2: SNHLY, FYNNEI. The CDR3 has 15 residues. The V and J ends lost 6 bases and 3 bases, in that order; junction bases with no gene match: 8. The CDR3 bases are TGTGCCAGCAGCGGGACAGTAGTCGACAAAAACATTCAGTACTTC. Its protein is CASSGTVVDKNIQYF.

This clonotype was recorded at least ten times. The CDR3 sequence is CSARGQGDFAGELFF. The DNA for the CDR3 is TGCAGTGCTAGAGGACAGGGGGACTTCGCCGGGGAGCTGTTTTTT. This sequence joins TRBV20-1 and TRBJ2-2, with 9 bases that match TRBD1. This CDR3 has 15 amino acids. Unmatched junction bases numbered 6, after V lost 1 base and J lost 6 bases. The germline CDR1 and CDR2 sequences are DFQATT and SNEGSKA (reference sequence).

This clonotype was seen at least ten times. This sequence joins TRBV27 and TRBJ1-2; possibly TRBD1 for D (5 bases). The CDR3 is made up of 13 amino acids. V lost 6 bases and J lost 2, with 10 bases in between. Germline lookup yields CDR1 MNHEY and CDR2 SMNVEV (reference sequence). In nucleotides, the CDR3 is TGTGCCAGCAGGTCGGGGCTCAACTATGGCTACACCTTC. Translation: CASRSGLNYGYTF.

This clonotype was found many times. The chain joins TRBV20-1 to TRBJ2-5; possibly TRBD2 for D (6 bases). The germline V gene has CDR1 DFQATT and CDR2 SNEGSKA (reference sequence). Deletions cut 5 bases from V and 1 base from J, with 14 bases between. The CDR3 has 14 amino acids. The DNA of the CDR3 is TGCAGTGCTGAGACTAGATCAGCCCAAGAGACCCAGTACTTC. Amino acid sequence: CSAETRSAQETQYF.

This clonotype was seen ten or more times. The chain recombines TRBV7-9 with TRBJ2-7, with D perhaps given as TRBD1 or TRBD2 (5 bases each). CDR1 SEHNR and CDR2 FQNEAQ come from the germline V gene (reference sequence). The CDR3 covers 14 residues. Deletions cut 5 bases from V and 2 bases from J, with 13 bases between. CDR3 in amino acids: CASSPEGRPYEQYF. The CDR3 nucleotides read TGTGCCAGCAGCCCCGAGGGGCGGCCCTACGAGCAGTACTTC.

This clonotype showed up many times. The rearrangement uses TRBV6-2 or TRBV6-3 and TRBJ1-5; D not resolved. Trimming took off 8 bases at V and 1 base at J, with 6 bases between the two ends. Germline CDR1 reads MNHEY; CDR2 reads SVGEGT. The CDR3 has 12 amino acids. CDR3: CASGWSNQPQHF. The CDR3 DNA reads as TGTGCCAGCGGGTGGAGCAATCAGCCCCAGCATTTT.

This clonotype came up many times. It may be a read error: a sequence one base away is much more abundant. In this CDR3 the conserved last residue, phenylalanine or tryptophan, is missing, so a read error is likely. This chain uses TRBV27 with TRBJ1-2; D might be TRBD1 (5 bases). V lost 6 bases to trimming and J lost 5 bases, with 16 bases between them. Germline V gene sequence: CDR1 MNHEY, CDR2 SMNVEV (reference sequence). The CDR3 is made up of 14 amino acids. CDR3 residues: CASRVRTGLYGYTL. Written as DNA, the CDR3 is TGTGCCAGCAGAGTTCGAACAGGTCTATATGGCTACACCCTC.

This clonotype was seen many times. The chain recombines TRBV29-1 with TRBJ2-7; maybe TRBD1 (5 bases). The V end was cut by 4 bases, the J end by 2 bases, with 12 bases between. There are 13 residues in the CDR3. The germline CDR1 and CDR2 sequences are SQVTM and ANQGSEA. The CDR3 bases are TGCAGCGTTGTAGGGCAGGGAACCTACGAGCAGTACTTC. The encoded protein is CSVVGQGTYEQYF.